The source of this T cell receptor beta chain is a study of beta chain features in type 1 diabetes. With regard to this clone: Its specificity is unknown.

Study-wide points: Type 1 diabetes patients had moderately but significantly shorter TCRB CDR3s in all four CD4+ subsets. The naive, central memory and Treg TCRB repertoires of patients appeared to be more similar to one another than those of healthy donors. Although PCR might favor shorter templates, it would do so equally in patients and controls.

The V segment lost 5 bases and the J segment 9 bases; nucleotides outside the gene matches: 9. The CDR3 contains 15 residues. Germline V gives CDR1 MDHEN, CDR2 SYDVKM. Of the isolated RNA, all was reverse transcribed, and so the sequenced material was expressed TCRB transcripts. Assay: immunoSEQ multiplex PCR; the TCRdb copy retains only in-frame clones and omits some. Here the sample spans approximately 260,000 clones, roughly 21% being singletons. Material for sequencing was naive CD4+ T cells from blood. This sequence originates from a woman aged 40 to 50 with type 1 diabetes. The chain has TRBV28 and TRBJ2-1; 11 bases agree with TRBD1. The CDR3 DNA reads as TGTGCCAGCAGTCTGGTGGGACAGGGGGGAGGTGAGCAGTTCTTC. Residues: CASSLVGQGGGEQFF.